One sample yielded the 13 T cell receptor beta chains listed below, sequenced in a study of T cells expressing NK-cell markers. TCRdb reprocessed the 5' RACE reads and reports one entry per CDR3 protein, with no DNA. In total, the table holds about 160,000 distinct CDR3 sequences. The sample was blood T cells: a sorted CD56 or NKG2C T cell subset, CD4+ or CD8+ T cells, or bulk PBMC T cells (not recorded which). These receptors came from a woman aged 18-70 years in good health.

The CDR3 sequence is CASSSRRGASSYNEQFF. V and J are TRBV11-2 and TRBJ2-1; TCRdb reports TRBD2, a call that lacks DNA to check it against. In germline, CDR1 is SGHAT, CDR2 FQNNGV. The length of the CDR3 is 17 residues.

V gene TRBV7-8 combines with J gene TRBJ2-3; TCRdb calls TRBD2, which cannot be checked without DNA. This CDR3 spans 17 amino acids. Per germline, CDR1 SGHVS and CDR2 FQNEAQ. CDR3 loop: CASSSSWTPRSTDTQYF.

J is TRBJ2-1 and V is TRBV19; TCRdb picks TRBD2, but there is no DNA to check that call. The CDR3 extends over 16 amino acids. Germline CDR1 is LNHDA and CDR2 is SQIVND (reference sequence). CDR3 loop: CASSSTAGGPRDEQFF.

The chain carries TRBV7-3 and TRBJ2-1; the TCRdb D gene call, TRBD1, has no DNA to confirm it. CDR1 is SGHTA, CDR2 FQGTGA, per germline. There are 17 residues in the CDR3. CDR3 amino acids: CASSPRTGSSSYNEQFF. Full variable domain (outside the CDR3, taken from reference TRBV7-3 and TRBJ2-1): GAGVSQTPSNKVTEKGKYVELRCDPISGHTALYWYRQSLGQGPEFLIYFQGTGAADDSGLPNDRFFAVRPEGSVSTLKIQRTERGDSAVYLCASSPRTGSSSYNEQFFGPGTRLTVL.

The chain combines TRBV7-6 with TRBJ2-5. CDR3 length: 12 amino acids. Germline V lookup: CDR1 SGHVS, CDR2 FNYEAQ. CDR3 region: CASSPTKETQYF.

V is TRBV5-6 and J is TRBJ2-2. CDR1 and CDR2 (germline): SGHDT, YYEEEE. The CDR3 has 13 residues. The CDR3 spells CASSLAATGELFF.

The chain is built from TRBV6-1 and TRBJ1-5; without DNA, the TCRdb call of TRBD1 cannot be checked. Per germline, CDR1 MNHNS and CDR2 SASEGT. CDR3 length: 15 amino acids. The CDR3 spells CASRAGQAGNQPQHF.

V and J are TRBV6-1 and TRBJ2-3; the D call from TCRdb, TRBD2, cannot be confirmed without DNA. This CDR3 is built from 16 residues. Germline lookup yields CDR1 MNHNS and CDR2 SASEGT. CDR3: CASRRGTNVGTDTQYF.

The chain is built from TRBV2 and TRBJ2-1; TCRdb names TRBD2, which stays unverified in the absence of DNA. Germline values: CDR1 SNHLY, CDR2 FYNNEI. This CDR3 region has 14 residues. CDR3 residues: CASSEGTSPGEQFF.

The chain combines TRBV3-1 with TRBJ2-5; TCRdb picks TRBD1, but there is no DNA to check that call. The CDR3 sequence is 15 residues long. CDR1 LGHDT and CDR2 YNNKEL come from the germline V gene (reference sequence). CDR3 residues: CASSSGTAWRETQYF.

This chain uses TRBV24-1 with TRBJ1-5. The V gene's germline CDR1 is KGHDR and CDR2 SFDVKD. This CDR3 is 14 amino acids long. The CDR3 sequence is CATSDSSGEQPQHF.

The J gene is TRBJ2-1, the V gene TRBV5-1; TCRdb designates TRBD2, a call that cannot be tested without DNA. There are 16 residues in the CDR3. Germline V CDR1 and CDR2: SGHRS, YFSETQ. The CDR3 region is CASSSQLAGVGNEQFF.

The V and J genes are TRBV5-1 and TRBJ2-5; TCRdb picks TRBD1, but there is no DNA to check that call. Germline CDR1 and CDR2: SGHRS and YFSETQ. The CDR3 runs 14 residues. The CDR3 here is CASSTPGAEETQYF.